This T cell receptor beta chain was captured by sequencing in a study of CD8 T cells in ankylosing spondylitis. Germline CDR1 and CDR2: LNHDA and SQIVND (reference sequence). The length of the CDR3 is 13 residues. V was trimmed by 9 bases and J by 6 bases, leaving 15 bases between them. With respect to this clonotype: Its antigen is currently unknown.

Study observations and caveats: Clones linked to the disease showed a CD8+ phenotype. They occurred at relatively low frequencies in peripheral blood. One TCR beta motif, made up of about 8 highly homologous variants, appeared characteristic of ankylosing spondylitis blood.

Using its own MiXCR run on the 5' RACE reads, TCRdb lists one record per CDR3 protein. The sample records around 150,000 distinct CDR3 sequences, 40% to 50% being singletons. Sample: synovial fluid, either unsorted or a sorted T cell fraction (not recorded which). The genes are TRBV19 and TRBJ2-1; D gene ambiguous. The receptor comes from a male donor with ankylosing spondylitis. The chain's CDR3 is CASNRAHSNEQFF. The CDR3 coding sequence is TGTGCCAGCAACCGGGCCCACTCCAATGAGCAGTTCTTC.